The source of this T cell receptor beta chain is a study of graft-versus-host responses after intestinal transplantation. Study as a whole: All recipients were given anti-thymocyte globulin induction, and tacrolimus and steroids were then administered for 2 to 3 years.

Assay used: immunoSEQ multiplex PCR; TCRdb lists only in-frame clones, some missing. The sample has tens of thousands of clones, 91% seen once. On this clone: Its antigen is not identified.

Trimming took 5 bases from V and 5 from J; bases not matched to a gene: 5. CDR3 length: 14 amino acids. Germline CDR1 reads MNHEY; CDR2 reads SVGAGI. Study-wide points: In recipient marrow, GvH clones were found, and some appeared first in ileum or blood. Some patients had graft-donor T cell macrochimerism. In their allografts, the ratios of graft-versus-host to host-versus-graft T cell clones were high.

The V gene is TRBV6-5, the J gene TRBJ1-1; TRBD1 matches 10 bases. This receptor was obtained from a human donor who received an intestinal transplant. The sample was unstimulated CD4+ T cells sorted from spleen or lymph node cells, taken before intestinal transplant. CDR3 sequence (DNA): TGTGCCAGCAGTCCAGACAGGGGGCGGACTGAAGCTTTCTTT. It translates to CASSPDRGRTEAFF.